This passage covers 27 T cell receptor beta chains from one sample sequenced in a study of blood T cells in healthy people across ages. Using a J-beta primer mix together with a sample-barcoded 5' primer, a second PCR was run for 7 to 11 cycles. TCRdb re-derived calls from the 5' RACE reads in MiXCR, one entry per CDR3 protein. The sample records 1.6 million or so distinct CDR3 sequences, almost 35% being singletons. The sample was blood. These receptor sequences come from a woman under 40 in good health.

There are many counts of this clonotype. The chain employs TRBV5-5 and TRBJ1-6, with D maybe TRBD1 (5 bases). The ends were cut back, 0 bases at V and 6 bases at J, with 10 bases in the middle. CDR1 is SGHKS, CDR2 YYEKEE, per germline (reference sequence). CDR3 length: 15 amino acids. This chain's CDR3 is CASSLAGQGNSPLHF. The CDR3 nucleotides are TGTGCCAGCAGCTTGGCCGGTCAGGGTAATTCACCCCTCCACTTT.

The J gene is TRBJ1-5, the V gene TRBV12-3 or TRBV12-4, with D unresolved. V lost 6 bases and J lost 3, with 12 bases in between. This CDR3 contains 14 residues. The CDR3, as DNA: TGTGCCAGCAGCCATAACTCTTACAATCAGCCCCAGCATTTT. Its translation: CASSHNSYNQPQHF.

This clonotype was counted only a few times. The rearrangement joins TRBV20-1 to TRBJ1-2; a weak D match, TRBD1 (6 bases). The germline CDR1 and CDR2 sequences are DFQATT and SNEGSKA (reference sequence). Trimming shortened V by 1 base and J by 5 bases, and 26 bases separated the two germline ends. CDR3 length equals 18 residues. Here the CDR3 DNA reads TGCAGTGCTAGAGGGGACAAGTGGAAGGAGGACAGCGGATATGGCTACACCTTC. Amino acids: CSARGDKWKEDSGYGYTF.

This clonotype was detected only a few times. The rearrangement links TRBV5-4 to TRBJ1-4; a weak D match, TRBD1 (5 bases). This CDR3 comprises 13 residues. V lost 7 bases to trimming and J lost 7 bases, with 14 bases between them. Germline V CDR1 and CDR2: SGHNT, YYREEE (reference sequence). The CDR3 DNA is TGTGCCAGCCAGGGAAGGAGAGGTGAAAAACTGTTTTTT. As protein: CASQGRRGEKLFF.

The rearrangement joins TRBV28 to TRBJ2-5; D might be TRBD2 (5 bases). This CDR3 is built from 15 residues. Trimming left V 3 bases short and J 3 bases short, with 14 bases between. Germline values: CDR1 MDHEN, CDR2 SYDVKM. The CDR3 bases are TGTGCCAGCAGTTTTGAGGGCGAGATGGAAGAGACCCAGTACTTC. Residues: CASSFEGEMEETQYF. Combining the CDR3 with reference TRBV28 and TRBJ2-5 gives the whole variable domain DVKVTQSSRYLVKRTGEKVFLECVQDMDHENMFWYRQDPGLGLRLIYFSYDVKMKEKGDIPEGYSVSREKKERFSLILESASTNQTSMYLCASSFEGEMEETQYFGPGTRLLVL.

This clonotype was counted ten times or more. The chain employs TRBV4-1 and TRBJ2-4, with D perhaps matching TRBD1 (5 bases). Germline V gene sequence: CDR1 MGHRA, CDR2 YSYEKL. With 0 bases removed from V and 6 bases from J, the gap between germline ends came to 15 bases. The CDR3 has 16 residues. CDR3 coding DNA: TGCGCCAGCAGCCAAGAAGACAGTATTTTTGGAAACATTCAGTACTTC. It codes for CASSQEDSIFGNIQYF.

This chain connects TRBV20-1 to TRBJ2-5; the match to TRBD2 covers 10 bases. The CDR3 runs 18 residues. Germline trimming cut 5 bases from V and 1 base from J; bases unmatched to any gene: 16. Germline V CDR1 and CDR2: DFQATT, SNEGSKA (reference sequence). The CDR3 spells CSASMPAGSGGPQETQYF. As DNA, the CDR3 is TGCAGTGCTTCAATGCCGGCGGGTAGCGGGGGGCCCCAAGAGACCCAGTACTTC.

This clonotype appeared a few times. The rearrangement joins TRBV7-2 to TRBJ2-7; 7 bases align to TRBD1. The CDR3 contains 15 residues. The V gene end was trimmed by 5 bases and the J gene end by 2 bases; junction bases not matched to a gene: 9. Germline CDR1 reads SGHTA; CDR2 reads FQGNSA. The CDR3 sequence is CASSQPMGQPYEQYF. CDR3 DNA sequence: TGTGCCAGCAGCCAGCCAATGGGACAGCCCTACGAGCAGTACTTC.

The gene calls are TRBV30 and TRBJ1-1; TRBD1 matches at 8 bases. This CDR3 has 17 amino acids. CDR1 GTSNPN and CDR2 SVGIG come from the germline V gene (reference sequence). V trimming: 8 bases; J trimming: 4 bases; junction bases outside the gene matches: 21. The CDR3 sequence: CAIGGGQGDYKGTEAFF. CDR3 DNA sequence: TGTGCCATTGGTGGAGGACAGGGTGATTATAAGGGCACTGAAGCTTTCTTT.

J is TRBJ2-7 and V is TRBV7-2; D may be TRBD2 (5 bases). The germline CDR1 and CDR2 sequences are SGHTA and FQGNSA. The CDR3 is 15 amino acids. Trimming took off 5 bases at V and 0 bases at J, with 14 bases between the two ends. As DNA, the CDR3 is TGTGCCAGCAGCCTATCTGACGGGGTCTCCTACGAGCAGTACTTC. This encodes CASSLSDGVSYEQYF.

This clonotype has a count of ten or more. V is TRBV29-1 and J is TRBJ1-2, with D hard to call. This CDR3 comprises 11 residues. Germline assignment: CDR1 SQVTM and CDR2 ANQGSEA. V dropped 4 bases and J dropped 7 bases, with 10 bases sitting between them. The CDR3 region is CSVAEGSGYTF. CDR3 sequence (DNA): TGCAGCGTTGCTGAAGGGAGTGGCTACACCTTC.

The chain recombines TRBV7-9 with TRBJ2-1; no definite D call. Per germline, CDR1 SEHNR and CDR2 FQNEAQ (reference sequence). CDR3 length: 12 residues. Trimming stripped 5 bases from V and 8 bases from J, with 10 bases between. In DNA form, the CDR3 reads TGTGCCAGCAGCCGTCGTGGGTATGAGCAGTTCTTC. Translating it yields CASSRRGYEQFF.

The table lists this clonotype with many counts. The chain carries TRBV20-1 and TRBJ2-7; 8 bases fit TRBD2. This CDR3 comprises 14 residues. Germline-derived CDR1 and CDR2 are DFQATT and SNEGSKA (reference sequence). V shed 3 bases and J 0 bases; nucleotides not matched to a gene: 4. The DNA for the CDR3 is TGCAGTGCTAGTACGAGCGGGAGCTCCTACGAGCAGTACTTC. Amino acids: CSASTSGSSYEQYF.

The chain joins TRBV5-1 to TRBJ2-1; perhaps TRBD2 as D (5 bases). With 0 bases removed from V and 0 bases from J, the gap between germline ends came to 13 bases. This CDR3 is 17 amino acids long. CDR1 SGHRS and CDR2 YFSETQ come from the germline V gene. This CDR3 reads CASSLAGVGSSYNEQFF. CDR3 DNA sequence: TGCGCCAGCAGCTTGGCCGGCGTGGGGAGCTCCTACAATGAGCAGTTCTTC.

The rearrangement links TRBV6-2 or TRBV6-3 to TRBJ1-2, with D possibly TRBD1 on 6 matching bases. CDR3 length: 15 amino acids. V was shortened by 7 bases and J by 7 bases, with 22 bases between the two germline ends. Germline CDR1 and CDR2: MNHEY and SVGEGT. The CDR3 region is CASTGGGAGGSGYTF. CDR3 in DNA: TGTGCCAGCACCGGAGGGGGGGCCGGGGGATCTGGCTACACCTTC.

This clonotype was detected only a few times. The chain links TRBV4-1 to TRBJ2-7; D possibly corresponds to TRBD1 (5 bases). Germline V lookup: CDR1 MGHRA, CDR2 YSYEKL. Trimming pared 0 bases from V and 6 bases from J, leaving 12 bases between. The CDR3 contains 14 residues. The CDR3 here is CASSQDFRVPEQYF. In DNA, the CDR3 is TGCGCCAGCAGCCAAGATTTCAGGGTACCCGAGCAGTACTTC.

This clonotype has just a few counts. The chain has TRBV20-1 and TRBJ2-7; possible D gene TRBD1, 6 bases. V lost 6 bases, J lost 0 bases, and 15 bases lay in between. Germline V gene lookup returns CDR1 DFQATT and CDR2 SNEGSKA (reference sequence). The CDR3 extends over 14 amino acids. The CDR3 DNA reads as TGCAGTGCGAGGACAGCTCTGAGCTCCTACGAGCAGTACTTC. As protein: CSARTALSSYEQYF.

The gene calls are TRBV25-1 and TRBJ2-7; 7 bases align to TRBD2. Germline-derived CDR1 and CDR2 are MGHDK and SYGVNS. The CDR3 runs to 15 residues. V was clipped by 4 bases and J by 4 bases; unmatched bases: 10. CDR3 bases: TGTGCCAGCAGTGGCCTTCCACTAGCGCCTTACGAGCAGTACTTC. As protein: CASSGLPLAPYEQYF.

Only a few counts were recorded for this clonotype. The chain uses TRBV7-9 and TRBJ2-1; tentatively, D is TRBD1 or TRBD2 (6 bases each). Germline V gene lookup returns CDR1 SEHNR and CDR2 FQNEAQ (reference sequence). V was cut by 4 bases and J by 5 bases, with 18 bases left in between. This CDR3 is built from 16 residues. The chain's CDR3 is CASSSGEAVDNNEQFF. The CDR3 coding sequence is TGTGCCAGCAGCTCAGGGGAGGCAGTAGACAACAATGAGCAGTTCTTC. Combining the CDR3 with reference TRBV7-9 and TRBJ2-1 gives the whole variable domain DTGVSQNPRHKITKRGQNVTFRCDPISEHNRLYWYRQTLGQGPEFLTYFQNEAQLEKSRLLSDRFSAERPKGSFSTLEIQRTEQGDSAMYLCASSSGEAVDNNEQFFGPGTRLTVL.

The chain combines TRBV5-1 with TRBJ2-3; TRBD2 aligns across 8 bases. The trim removed 7 bases at V and 3 bases at J, leaving 4 bases unmatched. The CDR3 is 13 residues long. Germline values: CDR1 SGHRS, CDR2 YFSETQ. CDR3 in amino acids: CASAGGQTDTQYF. CDR3 in DNA: TGCGCCAGCGCGGGGGGCCAGACAGATACGCAGTATTTT.

The J gene is TRBJ1-2, the V gene TRBV20-1; D not resolved. V was pared by 0 bases and J by 2 bases, with 16 bases between. Looked up from germline, CDR1 is DFQATT and CDR2 is SNEGSKA (reference sequence). The CDR3 consists of 16 residues. CDR3 residues: CSARDQINGANYGYTF. The CDR3 DNA is TGCAGTGCTAGAGATCAAATCAACGGAGCCAACTATGGCTACACCTTC.

The chain has TRBV7-6 and TRBJ2-7, with 11 bases fitting TRBD2. Trimming at V came to 4 bases and at J to 1 base, leaving 3 bases not matched to a gene. CDR3 length: 15 residues. The germline V gene has CDR1 SGHVS and CDR2 FNYEAQ. CDR3 residues: CASSWGLAASYEQYF. CDR3 bases: TGTGCCAGCAGCTGGGGACTAGCGGCATCCTACGAGCAGTACTTC. The entire variable domain, with the rest obtained from reference TRBV7-6 and TRBJ2-7, is as follows: GAGVSQSPRYKVTKRGQDVALRCDPISGHVSLYWYRQALGQGPEFLTYFNYEAQQDKSGLPNDRFSAERPEGSISTLTIQRTEQRDSAMYRCASSWGLAASYEQYFGPGTRLTVT.

Ten or more counts support this clonotype. The chain has TRBV13 and TRBJ2-7, with D possibly matching TRBD1 (6 bases). This CDR3 region has 17 residues. CDR1 PRHDT and CDR2 FYEKMQ come from the germline V gene (reference sequence). Trimming cost V 2 bases and J 1 base, with 18 bases left between them. The CDR3 DNA reads as TGTGCCAGCAGCTTATCGCTGGGTGGGGGCGATTCCTACGAGCAGTACTTC. Encoded protein: CASSLSLGGGDSYEQYF.

The rearrangement links TRBV6-2 or TRBV6-3 to TRBJ2-7; 10 bases line up with TRBD2. This CDR3 spans 14 amino acids. Germline CDR1 is MNHEY and CDR2 is SVGEGT. J gave up 7 bases and V 11 bases, and 14 bases lay outside the gene matches. The CDR3 region is CACCALSGRLEQYF. DNA of the CDR3: TGTGCCTGCTGTGCCCTTAGCGGGAGGTTAGAGCAGTACTTC.

This clonotype was seen ten or more times. The genes are TRBV29-1 and TRBJ2-7; D is uncertain. The CDR3 is made up of 13 amino acids. V was clipped by 4 bases and J by 5 bases, with 15 bases between them. Germline V gives CDR1 SQVTM, CDR2 ANQGSEA. The CDR3 bases are TGCAGCGTTGCCCCCCAAATAGAAAACGAGCAGTACTTC. It is translated as CSVAPQIENEQYF.

On this clonotype: A much larger clone lies one base from this, so it may be a read error. The chain couples TRBV4-1 to TRBJ2-3, with D tentatively TRBD1 or TRBD2 (5 bases each). Germline V gene data show CDR1 as MGHRA and CDR2 as YSYEKL. Trimming left V 4 bases short and J 4 bases short, with 24 bases between. CDR3 size: 18 residues. The CDR3 sequence: CASSLPTRDPSGADTQYF. CDR3 bases: TGCGCCAGCAGCCTCCCGACCCGGGACCCTTCGGGCGCAGATACGCAGTATTTT.

The chain employs TRBV9 and TRBJ2-5, with 13 bases matching TRBD2. J lost 5 bases, V lost 4 bases, and 8 bases had no gene match. The CDR3 has 16 residues. Germline CDR1 and CDR2: SGDLS and YYNGEE. In nucleotides, the CDR3 is TGTGCCAGCAGCCCGGGACTAGCGGGAAATGGGGAGACCCAGTACTTC. This gives the protein CASSPGLAGNGETQYF.